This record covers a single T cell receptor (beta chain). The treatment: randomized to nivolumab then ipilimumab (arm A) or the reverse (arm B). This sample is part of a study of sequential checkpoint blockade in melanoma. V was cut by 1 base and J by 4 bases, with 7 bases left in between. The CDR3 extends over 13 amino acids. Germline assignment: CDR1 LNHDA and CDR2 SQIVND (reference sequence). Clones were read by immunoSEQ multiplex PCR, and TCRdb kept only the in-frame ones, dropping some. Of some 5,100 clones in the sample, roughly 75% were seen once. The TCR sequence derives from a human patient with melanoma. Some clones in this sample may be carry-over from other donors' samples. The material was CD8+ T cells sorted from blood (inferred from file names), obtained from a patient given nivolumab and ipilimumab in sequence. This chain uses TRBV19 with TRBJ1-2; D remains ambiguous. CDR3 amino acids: CASSIGRSYGYTF. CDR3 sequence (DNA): TGTGCCAGTAGTATAGGTCGGAGCTATGGCTACACCTTC.